This T cell receptor beta chain is from a study of T cells in narcolepsy. Whole-study context: Donors had narcolepsy type 1 or type 2, or were healthy controls. Study results and limitations: Same-patient CSF and blood CD4+ T cell clonotypes included HCRT-specific and TRIB2-specific autoreactive ones. Some memory CD4+ repertoires had no autoreactive clone sequences.

The data were produced by immunoSEQ multiplex PCR, yet TCRdb's version contains in-frame clones alone and is incomplete. Of around 19,000 clones listed, around four fifths are singletons. Comment on this clone: Antigen unknown.

The CDR3 runs 14 residues. The ends were cut back, 6 bases at V and 2 bases at J, with 13 bases in the middle. Germline-derived CDR1 and CDR2 are MNHEY and SMNVEV (reference sequence). The clonotype comes from a human donor in good health. The sequencing sample was made of memory (CD45RA-) CD4+ T cells from blood. The rearrangement joins TRBV27 to TRBJ1-2, with D possibly matching TRBD1 (5 bases). CDR3 protein: CASRPIGTNYGYTF. The CDR3 DNA sequence: TGTGCCAGCAGGCCCATAGGGACGAACTATGGCTACACCTTC.